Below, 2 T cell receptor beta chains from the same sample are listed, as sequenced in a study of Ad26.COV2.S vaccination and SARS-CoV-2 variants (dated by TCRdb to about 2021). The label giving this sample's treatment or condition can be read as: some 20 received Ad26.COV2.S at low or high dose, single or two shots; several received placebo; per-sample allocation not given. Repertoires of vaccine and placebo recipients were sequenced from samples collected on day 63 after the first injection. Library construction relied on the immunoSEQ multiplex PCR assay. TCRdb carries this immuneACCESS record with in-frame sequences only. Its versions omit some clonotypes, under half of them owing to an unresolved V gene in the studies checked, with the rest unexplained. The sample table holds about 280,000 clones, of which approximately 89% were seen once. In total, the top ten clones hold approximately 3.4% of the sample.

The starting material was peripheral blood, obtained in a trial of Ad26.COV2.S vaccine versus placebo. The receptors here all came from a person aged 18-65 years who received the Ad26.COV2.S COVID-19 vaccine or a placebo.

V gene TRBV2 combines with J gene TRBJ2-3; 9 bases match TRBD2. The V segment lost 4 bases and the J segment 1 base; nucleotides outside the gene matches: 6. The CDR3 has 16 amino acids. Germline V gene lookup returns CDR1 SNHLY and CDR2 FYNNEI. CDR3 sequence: CASSGSSGARTDTQYF. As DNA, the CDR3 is TGTGCCAGCAGTGGGTCTAGCGGGGCGCGCACAGATACGCAGTATTTT.

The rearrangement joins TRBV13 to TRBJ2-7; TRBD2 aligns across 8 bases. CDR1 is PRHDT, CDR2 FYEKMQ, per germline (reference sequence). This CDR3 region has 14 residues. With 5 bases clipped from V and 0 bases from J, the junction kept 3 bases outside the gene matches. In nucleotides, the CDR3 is TGTGCCAGCAGCGAACTAGCGGTCTCCTACGAGCAGTACTTC. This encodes CASSELAVSYEQYF.